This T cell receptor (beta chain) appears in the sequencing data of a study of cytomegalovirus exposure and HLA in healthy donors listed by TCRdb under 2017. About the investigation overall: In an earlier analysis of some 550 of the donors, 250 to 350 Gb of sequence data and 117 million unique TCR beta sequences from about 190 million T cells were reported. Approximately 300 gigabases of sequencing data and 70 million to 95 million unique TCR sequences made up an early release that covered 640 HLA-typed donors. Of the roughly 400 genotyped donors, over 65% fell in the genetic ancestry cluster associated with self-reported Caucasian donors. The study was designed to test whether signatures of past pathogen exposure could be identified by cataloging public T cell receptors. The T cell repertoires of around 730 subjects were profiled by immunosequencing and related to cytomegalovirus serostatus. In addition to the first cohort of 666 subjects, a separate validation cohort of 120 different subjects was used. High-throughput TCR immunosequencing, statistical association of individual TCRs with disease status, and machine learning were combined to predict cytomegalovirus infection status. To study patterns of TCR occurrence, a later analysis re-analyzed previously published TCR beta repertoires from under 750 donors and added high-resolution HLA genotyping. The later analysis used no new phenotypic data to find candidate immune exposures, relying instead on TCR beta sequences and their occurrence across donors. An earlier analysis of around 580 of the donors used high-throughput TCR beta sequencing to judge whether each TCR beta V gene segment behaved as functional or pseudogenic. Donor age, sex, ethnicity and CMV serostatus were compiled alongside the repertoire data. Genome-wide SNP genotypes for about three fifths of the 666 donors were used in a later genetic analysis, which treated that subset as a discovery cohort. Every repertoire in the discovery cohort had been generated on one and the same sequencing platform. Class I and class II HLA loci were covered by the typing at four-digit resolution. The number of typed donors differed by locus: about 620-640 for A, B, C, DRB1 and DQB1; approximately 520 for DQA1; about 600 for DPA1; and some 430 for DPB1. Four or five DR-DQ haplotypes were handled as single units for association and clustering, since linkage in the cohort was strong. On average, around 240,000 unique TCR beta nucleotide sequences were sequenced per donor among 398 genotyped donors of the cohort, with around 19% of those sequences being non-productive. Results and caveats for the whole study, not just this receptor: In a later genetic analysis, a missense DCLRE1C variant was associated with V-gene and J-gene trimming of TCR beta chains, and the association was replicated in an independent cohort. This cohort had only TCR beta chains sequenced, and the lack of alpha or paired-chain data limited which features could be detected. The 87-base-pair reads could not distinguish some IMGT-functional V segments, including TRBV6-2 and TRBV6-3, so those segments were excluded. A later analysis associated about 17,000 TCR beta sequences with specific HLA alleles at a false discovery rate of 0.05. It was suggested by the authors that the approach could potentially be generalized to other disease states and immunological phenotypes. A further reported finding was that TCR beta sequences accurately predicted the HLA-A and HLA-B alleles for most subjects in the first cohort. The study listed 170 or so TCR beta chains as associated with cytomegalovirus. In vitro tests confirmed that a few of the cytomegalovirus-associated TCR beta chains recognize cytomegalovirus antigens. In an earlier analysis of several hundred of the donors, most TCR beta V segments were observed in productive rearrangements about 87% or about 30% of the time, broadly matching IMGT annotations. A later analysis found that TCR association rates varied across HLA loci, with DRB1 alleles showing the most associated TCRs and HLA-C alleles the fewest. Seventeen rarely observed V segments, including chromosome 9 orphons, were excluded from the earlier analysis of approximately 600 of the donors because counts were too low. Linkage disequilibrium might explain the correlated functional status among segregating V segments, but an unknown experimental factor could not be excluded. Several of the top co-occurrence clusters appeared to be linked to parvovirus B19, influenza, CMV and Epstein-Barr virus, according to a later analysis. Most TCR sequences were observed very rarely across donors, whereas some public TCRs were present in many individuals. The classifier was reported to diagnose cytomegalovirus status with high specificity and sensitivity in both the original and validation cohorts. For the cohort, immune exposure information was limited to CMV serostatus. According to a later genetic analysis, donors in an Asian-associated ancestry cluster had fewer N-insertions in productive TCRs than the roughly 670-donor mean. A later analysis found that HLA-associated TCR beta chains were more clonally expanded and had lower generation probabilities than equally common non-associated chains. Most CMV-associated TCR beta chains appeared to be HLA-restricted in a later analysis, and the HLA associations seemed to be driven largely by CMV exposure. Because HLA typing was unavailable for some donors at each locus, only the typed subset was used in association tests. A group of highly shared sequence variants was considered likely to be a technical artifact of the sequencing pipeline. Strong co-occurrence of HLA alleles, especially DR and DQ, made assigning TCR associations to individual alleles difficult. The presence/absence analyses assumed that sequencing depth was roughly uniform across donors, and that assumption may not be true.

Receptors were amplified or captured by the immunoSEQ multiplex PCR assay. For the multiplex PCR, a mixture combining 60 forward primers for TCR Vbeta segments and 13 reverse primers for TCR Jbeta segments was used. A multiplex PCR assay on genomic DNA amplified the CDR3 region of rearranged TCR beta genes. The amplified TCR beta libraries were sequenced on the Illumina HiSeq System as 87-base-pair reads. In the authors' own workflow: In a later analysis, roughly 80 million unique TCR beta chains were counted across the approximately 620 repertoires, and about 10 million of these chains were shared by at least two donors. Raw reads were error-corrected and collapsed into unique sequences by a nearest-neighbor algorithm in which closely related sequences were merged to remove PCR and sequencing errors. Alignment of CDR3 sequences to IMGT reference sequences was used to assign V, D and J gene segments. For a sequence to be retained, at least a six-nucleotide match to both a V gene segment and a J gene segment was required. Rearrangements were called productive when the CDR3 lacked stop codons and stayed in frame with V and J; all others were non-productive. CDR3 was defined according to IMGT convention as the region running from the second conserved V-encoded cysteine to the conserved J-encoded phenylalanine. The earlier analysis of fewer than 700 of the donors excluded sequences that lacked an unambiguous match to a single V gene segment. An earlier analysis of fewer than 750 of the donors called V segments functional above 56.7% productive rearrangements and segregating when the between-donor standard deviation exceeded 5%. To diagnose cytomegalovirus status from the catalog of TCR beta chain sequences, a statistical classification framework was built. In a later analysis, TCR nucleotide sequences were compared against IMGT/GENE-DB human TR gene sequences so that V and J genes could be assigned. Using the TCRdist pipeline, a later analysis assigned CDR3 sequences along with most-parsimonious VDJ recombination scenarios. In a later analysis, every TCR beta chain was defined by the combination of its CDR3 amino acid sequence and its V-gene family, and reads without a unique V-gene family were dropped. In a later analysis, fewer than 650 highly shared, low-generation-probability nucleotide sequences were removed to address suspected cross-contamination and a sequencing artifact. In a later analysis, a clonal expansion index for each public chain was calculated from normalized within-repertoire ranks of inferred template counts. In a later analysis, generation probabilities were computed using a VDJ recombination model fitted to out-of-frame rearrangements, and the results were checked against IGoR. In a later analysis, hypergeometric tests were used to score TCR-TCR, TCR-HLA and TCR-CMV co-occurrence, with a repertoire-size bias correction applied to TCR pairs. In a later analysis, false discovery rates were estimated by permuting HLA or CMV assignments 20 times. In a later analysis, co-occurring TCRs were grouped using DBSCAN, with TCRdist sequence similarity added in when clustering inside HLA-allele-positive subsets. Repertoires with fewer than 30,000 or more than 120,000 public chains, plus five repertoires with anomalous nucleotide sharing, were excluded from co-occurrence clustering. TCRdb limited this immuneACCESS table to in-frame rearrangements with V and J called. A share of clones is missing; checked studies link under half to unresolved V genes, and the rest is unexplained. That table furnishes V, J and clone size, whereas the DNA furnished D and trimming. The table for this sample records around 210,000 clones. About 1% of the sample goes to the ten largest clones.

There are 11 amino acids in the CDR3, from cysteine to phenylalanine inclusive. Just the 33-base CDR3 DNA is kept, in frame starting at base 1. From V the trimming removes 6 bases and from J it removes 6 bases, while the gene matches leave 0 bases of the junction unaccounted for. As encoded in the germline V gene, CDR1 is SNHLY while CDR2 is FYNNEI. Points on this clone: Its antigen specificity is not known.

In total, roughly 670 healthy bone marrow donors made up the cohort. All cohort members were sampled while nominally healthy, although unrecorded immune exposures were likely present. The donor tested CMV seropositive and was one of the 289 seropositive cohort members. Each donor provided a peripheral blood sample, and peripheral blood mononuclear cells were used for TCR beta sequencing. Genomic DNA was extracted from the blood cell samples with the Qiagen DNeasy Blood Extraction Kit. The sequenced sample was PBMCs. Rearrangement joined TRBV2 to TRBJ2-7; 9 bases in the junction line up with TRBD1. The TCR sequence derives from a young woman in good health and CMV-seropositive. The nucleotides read TGTGCCAGCAGGACAGGGGGCGAGCAGTACTTC. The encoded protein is CASRTGGEQYF. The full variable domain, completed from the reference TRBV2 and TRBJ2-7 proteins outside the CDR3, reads EPEVTQTPSHQVTQMGQEVILRCVPISNHLYFYWYRQILGQKVEFLVSFYNNEISEKSEIFDDQFSVERPDGSNFTLKIRSTKLEDSAMYFCASRTGGEQYFGPGTRLTVT.